This record covers a single T cell receptor beta chain. Its antigen is as yet unknown. This sample is drawn from a study of immune cell composition in non-small cell lung cancer. Background on the study: Histologic subtype was mainly adenocarcinoma or squamous cell carcinoma.

The normal lung sample lay at least 3 cm, and maximally far, from the tumour. Frozen unsorted single-cell suspensions supplied the genomic DNA. Data came from immunoSEQ multiplex PCR; TCRdb stores just in-frame clones and leaves some out. The repertoire has roughly 1,400 clones, 60% to 70% of them found once; the top ten carry 25% to 30%. General study points: Squamous carcinomas (about 75%) more often had tumour-associated clones >0.5% than adenocarcinomas (33%).

The CDR3 extends over 15 amino acids. The germline V gene encodes CDR1 SGHDT and CDR2 YYEEEE. After removal of 1 base from V and 6 bases from J, the junction contained 9 bases not matched to a gene. The source material was non-adjacent lung tissue. The genes are TRBV5-6 and TRBJ2-7, with TRBD2 matching over 8 bases. The sequence came from a human donor with non-small cell lung cancer. This CDR3 is CASSLLGSGGGEQYF. The CDR3 nucleotides are TGTGCCAGCAGCTTGCTAGGCAGCGGGGGCGGCGAGCAGTACTTC.